Described below is a single TCR beta chain sequence and its context. The sample comes from a study of blood T cell repertoires in COVID-19. Study summary: There were acute and convalescent COVID-19 samples, and they came from the United States, Italy and Spain. PBMCs, B-cell-depleted T cells, or T cells provided the cDNA or gDNA that made up the material.

Germline loops: CDR1 SGHRS, CDR2 YFSETQ. The CDR3 has 14 residues. The germline V and J ends were trimmed by 1 base and 1 base, with 7 bases remaining between them. As handled by the study authors: Estimates of nucleated cell counts were drawn from the amplification of reference gene primers. Here immunoSEQ multiplex PCR was the method, and the copy in TCRdb shows in-frame clones only, minus some. Clone size and V and J calls were adopted from that table, with D and trimming inferred from the DNA. The sample consists of approximately 90,000 clones, more than 75% of them appearing once. Sequenced sample: peripheral blood. This TCR was sampled from a woman aged 80 or over with acute or convalescent COVID-19. This rearrangement joins TRBV5-1 to TRBJ2-3; D is unresolved. DNA of the CDR3: TGCGCCAGCAGCTTGAATCTTGGCACAGATACGCAGTATTTT. Amino acids: CASSLNLGTDTQYF.